The clone carrying this TCR beta chain was counted ten times or more. Using a J-beta primer mix together with a sample-barcoded 5' primer, a second PCR was run for 7 to 11 cycles. In TCRdb, the 5' RACE reads were re-called with MiXCR into one record per CDR3 protein. The sample includes roughly 1,300,000 distinct CDR3 sequences, approximately 59% of them seen just once. This specimen belongs to a study of blood T cells in healthy people across ages. This CDR3 comprises 14 residues. Trimming removed 8 bases from V and 5 bases from J, with 16 bases in between. The V gene's germline CDR1 is MDHEN and CDR2 SYDVKM. Each sample yielded at least 6 million isolated PBMCs.

The sample comprised blood. The chain combines TRBV28 with TRBJ2-1; a possible D gene is TRBD2 (6 bases). The sequence came from a man between 18 and 29 years old in good health. The CDR3 sequence is CASSNPGDHNEQFF. The CDR3 DNA is TGTGCCAGCTCAAACCCGGGGGACCACAATGAGCAGTTCTTC.